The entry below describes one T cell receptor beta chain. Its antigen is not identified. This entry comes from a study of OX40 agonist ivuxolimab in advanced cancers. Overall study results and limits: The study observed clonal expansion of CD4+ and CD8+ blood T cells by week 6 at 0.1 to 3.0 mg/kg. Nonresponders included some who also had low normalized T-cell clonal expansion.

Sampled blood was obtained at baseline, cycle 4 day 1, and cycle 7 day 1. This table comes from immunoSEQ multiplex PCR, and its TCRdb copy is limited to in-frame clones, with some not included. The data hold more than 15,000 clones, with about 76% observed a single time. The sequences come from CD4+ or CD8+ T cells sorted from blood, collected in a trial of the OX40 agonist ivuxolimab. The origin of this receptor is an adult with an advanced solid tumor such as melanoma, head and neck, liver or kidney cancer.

Written as DNA, the CDR3 is TGCGCCAGCAGCCACGGGAAGGGGAGGGCCTACGAGCAGTACTTC. Protein sequence: CASSHGKGRAYEQYF. V and J are TRBV4-1 and TRBJ2-7; 7 bases fit TRBD2. CDR3 size: 15 residues. Germline V gives CDR1 MGHRA, CDR2 YSYEKL. After removal of 3 bases from V and 2 bases from J, the junction contained 7 bases not matched to a gene.